Each of the 17 T cell receptor beta chains below was sequenced from the same sample in a study of identical twins. A single record per CDR3 protein comes from TCRdb applying MiXCR to the 5' RACE reads. This table has roughly 500,000 distinct CDR3 sequences, approximately 22% appearing once. The sample also formed part of further work on T cells expressing NK-cell markers.

Sequencing was performed on CD4+ T cells sorted from blood. These receptors originate from a young woman in good health.

This clonotype came up a few times. The J gene is TRBJ1-5, the V gene TRBV27; 7 positions match TRBD1. Germline V gene lookup returns CDR1 MNHEY and CDR2 SMNVEV (reference sequence). The CDR3 is 14 amino acids. Losses at the gene ends were 6 bases for V and 5 bases for J; bases not matched to a gene: 7. This chain's CDR3 is CASSRQGGDQPQHF. DNA for the CDR3: TGTGCCAGCAGCCGCCAGGGGGGAGATCAGCCCCAGCATTTT.

This clonotype was detected a few times. V usage is TRBV29-1 and J usage is TRBJ1-2, with D maybe TRBD1 (5 bases). V was clipped by 4 bases and J by 8 bases, with 20 bases between them. The CDR3 is made up of 14 amino acids. The germline gives CDR1 SQVTM, CDR2 ANQGSEA. The CDR3 here is CSVGRFGAEQGYTF. CDR3 sequence (DNA): TGCAGCGTTGGTCGGTTCGGGGCCGAGCAGGGCTACACCTTC.

This clonotype has just a few counts. The gene calls are TRBV7-9 and TRBJ2-4; D is uncertain. Trimming stripped 2 bases from V and 7 bases from J, with 9 bases between. Germline loops: CDR1 SEHNR, CDR2 FQNEAQ (reference sequence). The CDR3 is 13 amino acids. The DNA of the CDR3 is TGTGCCAGCAGCTTACATATGACCAACATTCAGTACTTC. Residues: CASSLHMTNIQYF. Full variable domain (outside the CDR3, taken from reference TRBV7-9 and TRBJ2-4): DTGVSQNPRHKITKRGQNVTFRCDPISEHNRLYWYRQTLGQGPEFLTYFQNEAQLEKSRLLSDRFSAERPKGSFSTLEIQRTEQGDSAMYLCASSLHMTNIQYFGAGTRLSVL.

In its sample, this clonotype was seen a few times. V usage is TRBV5-5 and J usage is TRBJ2-3, with TRBD2 as a possible D gene (5 bases). The V end was cut by 0 bases, the J end by 1 base, with 9 bases between. CDR3 length: 15 residues. Per germline, CDR1 SGHKS and CDR2 YYEKEE (reference sequence). CDR3 residues: CASSLAPRGTDTQYF. The CDR3 DNA is TGTGCCAGCAGCTTGGCCCCGCGGGGCACAGATACGCAGTATTTT.

In this sample, this clonotype turned up many times. V usage is TRBV20-1 and J usage is TRBJ2-7; the D gene is possibly TRBD2 (5 bases). V lost 5 bases, J lost 3 bases, and 11 bases lay in between. This CDR3 region has 12 residues. CDR1 and CDR2 from the germline V gene are DFQATT and SNEGSKA (reference sequence). This CDR3 reads CSALPGGYEQYF. CDR3 coding DNA: TGCAGTGCTCTCCCCGGAGGCTACGAGCAGTACTTC.

This clonotype was found a few times. The rearrangement uses TRBV5-1 and TRBJ2-1, with a weak D call TRBD2 (5 bases). CDR1 is SGHRS, CDR2 YFSETQ, per germline. CDR3 size: 14 residues. V was pared by 7 bases and J by 7 bases, with 18 bases between. The CDR3 region is CASGSATPGNEQFF. In DNA form, the CDR3 reads TGCGCCAGCGGGAGCGCTACCCCCGGGAATGAGCAGTTCTTC.

There are a few counts of this clonotype. The V call is TRBV29-1, the J call TRBJ2-2; perhaps TRBD1 as D (5 bases). Germline V gene lookup returns CDR1 SQVTM and CDR2 ANQGSEA. The CDR3 consists of 15 residues. Trimming removed 5 bases at V and 0 bases at J, with 13 bases between. CDR3 amino acids: CSVFGRQSNTGELFF. CDR3 DNA: TGCAGCGTTTTTGGTCGACAGTCGAACACCGGGGAGCTGTTTTTT.

The genes are TRBV10-2 and TRBJ1-4, with D uncertain. CDR3 length: 12 amino acids. Trimming took 4 bases from V and 10 from J, leaving 10 bases between them. CDR1 and CDR2 (germline): WSHSY, SAAADI. As DNA, the CDR3 is TGCGCCAGCAGTGTCAGTGTCGGAAAACTGTTTTTT. Its protein is CASSVSVGKLFF.

This clonotype occurred a few times. The genes are TRBV5-1 and TRBJ2-1, with TRBD1 identical over 9 bases. The V gene's germline CDR1 is SGHRS and CDR2 YFSETQ. V shed 4 bases, J shed 8 bases, and the junction held 13 bases outside the gene matches. CDR3 length: 16 residues. CDR3 amino acids: CASSPDRGIVNHEQFF. CDR3 DNA: TGCGCCAGCAGCCCGGACAGGGGAATAGTCAACCATGAGCAGTTCTTC.

This clonotype was picked up a small number of times. J is TRBJ2-1 and V is TRBV5-1, with 11 bases aligning to TRBD2. After removal of 4 bases from V and 9 bases from J, the junction contained 9 bases not matched to a gene. CDR3 length: 15 residues. Germline values: CDR1 SGHRS, CDR2 YFSETQ. The CDR3 DNA is TGCGCCAGCAGCCAAGCCTCTAGCGGGGGGTCTGAGCAGTTCTTC. Translation: CASSQASSGGSEQFF.

This clonotype was recorded a few times. CDR3 DNA sequence: TGTGCCAGCGCCGGGAATGACTGGCTTGGCTACACCTTC. This translates into CASAGNDWLGYTF. The V gene is TRBV7-2, the J gene TRBJ1-2, with no clear D. The CDR3 spans 13 residues. The V gene's germline CDR1 is SGHTA and CDR2 FQGNSA. Trimming took off 8 bases at V and 7 bases at J, with 17 bases between the two ends.

This clonotype was found once. V and J are TRBV5-1 and TRBJ2-7, with D uncertain. V lost 1 base and J lost 0, with 17 bases in between. Germline CDR1 SGHRS, CDR2 YFSETQ. The CDR3 sequence is 17 residues long. CDR3 residues: CASSLCGSKISSYEQYF. Here the CDR3 DNA reads TGCGCCAGCAGCTTGTGCGGCTCCAAAATCAGCTCCTACGAGCAGTACTTC.

This clonotype was seen only a few times. The chain recombines TRBV7-3 with TRBJ2-5, with 8 positions matching TRBD2. Germline V lookup: CDR1 SGHTA, CDR2 FQGTGA. With V trimmed by 0 bases and J by 4 bases, 4 bases remained unmatched. This CDR3 is 15 amino acids long. CDR3 region: CASSLTTSGGETQYF. CDR3 DNA: TGTGCCAGCAGCTTAACTACTAGCGGTGGAGAGACCCAGTACTTC.

This clonotype was observed a few times. The chain uses TRBV4-3 and TRBJ2-3; D is possibly TRBD2 (6 bases). Germline V CDR1 and CDR2: LGHNA, YSLEER. V was shortened by 2 bases and J by 4 bases, with 7 bases between the two germline ends. CDR3 length equals 13 residues. For the CDR3, the DNA is TGCGCCAGCAGCCAACTAGCGTCAGATACGCAGTATTTT. Translated: CASSQLASDTQYF.

This clonotype has more than one count but fewer than ten. The V call is TRBV12-3 or TRBV12-4, the J call TRBJ1-1; the D is unclear. The ends were cut back, 3 bases at V and 11 bases at J, with 13 bases in the middle. This CDR3 has 12 amino acids. CDR3 in amino acids: CASSFQRAGAFF. As DNA, the CDR3 is TGTGCCAGCAGTTTCCAGAGGGCTGGCGCTTTCTTT.

The rearrangement uses TRBV9 and TRBJ2-6; a possible D gene is TRBD2 (5 bases). The ends were cut back, 0 bases at V and 1 base at J, with 8 bases in the middle. CDR1 and CDR2 (germline): SGDLS, YYNGEE. The CDR3 totals 16 residues. DNA for the CDR3: TGTGCCAGCAGCGTAGTCGGGGAATCTGGGGCCAACGTCCTGACTTTC. It yields the protein CASSVVGESGANVLTF.

The CDR3 bases are TGCAGTGCCGATGACAGCCTCTCTGGAAACACCATATATTTT. It encodes CSADDSLSGNTIYF. The chain combines TRBV20-1 with TRBJ1-3, with D possibly TRBD1 on 5 matching bases. Germline V lookup: CDR1 DFQATT, CDR2 SNEGSKA (reference sequence). The CDR3 totals 14 residues. Trimming left V 6 bases short and J 0 bases short, with 12 bases between.